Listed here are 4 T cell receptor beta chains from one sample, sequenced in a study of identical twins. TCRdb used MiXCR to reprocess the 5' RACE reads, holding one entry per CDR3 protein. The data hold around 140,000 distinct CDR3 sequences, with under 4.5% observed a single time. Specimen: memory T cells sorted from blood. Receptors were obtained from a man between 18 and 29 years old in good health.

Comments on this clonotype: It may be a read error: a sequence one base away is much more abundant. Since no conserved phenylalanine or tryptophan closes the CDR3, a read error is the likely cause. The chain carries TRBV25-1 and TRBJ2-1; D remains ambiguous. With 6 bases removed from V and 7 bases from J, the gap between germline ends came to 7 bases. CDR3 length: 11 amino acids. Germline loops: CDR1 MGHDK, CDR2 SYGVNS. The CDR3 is CASSPLNEQFL. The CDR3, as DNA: TGTGCCAGCAGCCCACTGAATGAGCAGTTCCTC.

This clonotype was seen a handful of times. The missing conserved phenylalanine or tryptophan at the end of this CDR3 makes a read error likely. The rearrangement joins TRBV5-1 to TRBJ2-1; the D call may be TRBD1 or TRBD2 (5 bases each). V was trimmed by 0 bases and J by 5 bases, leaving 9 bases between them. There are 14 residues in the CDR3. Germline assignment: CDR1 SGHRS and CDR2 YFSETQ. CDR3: CASSLGDAHNEQFY. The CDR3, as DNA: TGCGCCAGCAGCTTGGGGGACGCCCACAATGAGCAGTTCTAC.

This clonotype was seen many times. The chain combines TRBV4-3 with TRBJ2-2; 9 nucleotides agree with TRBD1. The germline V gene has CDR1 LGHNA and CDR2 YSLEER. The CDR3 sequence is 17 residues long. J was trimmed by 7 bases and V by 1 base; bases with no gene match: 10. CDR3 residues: CASSQVVGQGSYGELFF. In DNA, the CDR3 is TGCGCCAGCAGCCAAGTGGTGGGACAGGGAAGCTACGGGGAGCTGTTTTTT.

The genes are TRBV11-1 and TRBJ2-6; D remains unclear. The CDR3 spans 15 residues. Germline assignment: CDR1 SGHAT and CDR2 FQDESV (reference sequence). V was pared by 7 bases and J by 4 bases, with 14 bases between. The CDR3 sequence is CASNPMGTGANVLTF. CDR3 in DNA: TGTGCCAGCAACCCTATGGGTACGGGGGCCAACGTCCTGACTTTC.